The source of this T cell receptor (beta chain) is a study of OX40 agonist ivuxolimab in advanced cancers. Study-wide background: Patient treatment consisted of intravenous ivuxolimab administration every 2 weeks at 0.01 to 10 mg/kg. Patients receiving dose escalation had hepatocellular carcinoma, melanoma, renal cell or head and neck cancer. Findings and caveats of the study: Clones of CD4+ and CD8+ blood T cells grew by week 6 at doses of 0.1 to 3.0 mg/kg. Mean expanded clone counts were higher in CD8+ than CD4+ T cells.

Method: immunoSEQ multiplex PCR; TCRdb's copy keeps in-frame clones and lacks some. The table records some 70,000 clones, around 90% of them present only once. Germline V gene lookup returns CDR1 LGHNT and CDR2 FRNRAP. The CDR3 totals 16 residues. V shed 2 bases and J 4 bases; nucleotides not matched to a gene: 3. Of note for this clone: Its antigen is undetermined.

The J gene is TRBJ1-5, the V gene TRBV12-5; 12 nucleotides match TRBD1. The sample here was CD4+ or CD8+ T cells sorted from blood, taken in a trial of the OX40 agonist ivuxolimab. This receptor was obtained from an adult with an advanced solid tumor such as melanoma, head and neck, liver or kidney cancer. The CDR3 sequence: CASGLWDRGRNQPQHF. CDR3 in DNA: TGTGCTAGTGGTTTGTGGGACAGGGGGCGAAATCAGCCCCAGCATTTT.